This T cell receptor (beta chain) was sequenced during a study of shared clonotypes between healthy human individuals. Study conclusions and caveats: In contrast to clonotypes shared by all four donors, non-shared clonotypes had lower generation probabilities. Approximately 4.9% of naive CD4 clonotypes were shared across a handful of donors.

Between the trimmed V and J ends, which lost 9 bases and 1 base, there was a span of 16 bases. Germline values: CDR1 LGHNA, CDR2 YNFKEQ. The CDR3 is 15 residues long. Concerning this clone: The target antigen is unknown.

The data were produced by immunoSEQ multiplex PCR, yet TCRdb's version contains in-frame clones alone and is incomplete. The data contain millions of clones, approximately 90% of them singletons. The material sequenced was naive CD4+ T cells sorted from blood. This sample's subset: CD45RA+ positively selected. V gene TRBV4-2 combines with J gene TRBJ1-5, with D unresolved. This TCR derives from a man in his late teens or twenties in good health. CDR3 sequence: CASAPGLGSNQPQHF. In DNA, the CDR3 is TGTGCCAGTGCCCCAGGTCTCGGGAGCAATCAGCCCCAGCATTTT.